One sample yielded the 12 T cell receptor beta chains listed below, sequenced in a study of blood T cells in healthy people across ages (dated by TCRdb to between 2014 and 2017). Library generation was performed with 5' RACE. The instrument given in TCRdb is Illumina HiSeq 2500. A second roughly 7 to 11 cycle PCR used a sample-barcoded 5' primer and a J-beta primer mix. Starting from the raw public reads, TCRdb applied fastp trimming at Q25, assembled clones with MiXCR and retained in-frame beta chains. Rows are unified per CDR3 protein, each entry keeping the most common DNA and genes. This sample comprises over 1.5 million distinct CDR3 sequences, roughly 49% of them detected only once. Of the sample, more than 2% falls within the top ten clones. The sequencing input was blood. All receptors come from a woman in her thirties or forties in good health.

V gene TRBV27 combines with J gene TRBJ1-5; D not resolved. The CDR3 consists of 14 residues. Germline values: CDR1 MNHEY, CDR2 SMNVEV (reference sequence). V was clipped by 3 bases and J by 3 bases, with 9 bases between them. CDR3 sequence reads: CASSFQALNQPQHF. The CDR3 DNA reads TGTGCCAGCAGTTTCCAGGCCCTCAATCAGCCCCAGCATTTT.

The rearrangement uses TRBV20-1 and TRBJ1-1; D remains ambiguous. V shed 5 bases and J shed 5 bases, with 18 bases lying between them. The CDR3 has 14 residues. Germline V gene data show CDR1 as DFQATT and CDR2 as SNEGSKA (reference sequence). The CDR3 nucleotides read TGCAGTGCTCCTCAGCCAGTTCTCGGGACTGAAGCTTTCTTT. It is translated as CSAPQPVLGTEAFF.

The CDR3 loop is CASRVDSTDTQYF. The CDR3, as DNA: TGTGCCAGCAGGGTGGATAGCACAGATACGCAGTATTTT. The chain joins TRBV2 to TRBJ2-3; D is unclear. V was shortened by 6 bases and J by 0 bases, with 7 bases between the two germline ends. This CDR3 contains 13 residues. Germline CDR1 reads SNHLY; CDR2 reads FYNNEI.

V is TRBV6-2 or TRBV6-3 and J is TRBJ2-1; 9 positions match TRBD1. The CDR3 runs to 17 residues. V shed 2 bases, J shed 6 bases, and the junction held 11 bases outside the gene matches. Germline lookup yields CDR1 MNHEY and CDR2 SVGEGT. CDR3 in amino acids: CASSYRDRGLFPNEQFF. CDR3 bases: TGTGCCAGCAGTTACAGAGACAGGGGGTTGTTTCCCAATGAGCAGTTCTTC.

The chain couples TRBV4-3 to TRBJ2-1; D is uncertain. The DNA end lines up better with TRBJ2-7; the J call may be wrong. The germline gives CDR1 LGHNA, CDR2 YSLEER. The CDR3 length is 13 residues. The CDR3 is CASSPGINNEQYF. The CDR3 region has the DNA TGCGCCAGCAGCCCTGGGATCAACAATGAGCAGTACTTC.

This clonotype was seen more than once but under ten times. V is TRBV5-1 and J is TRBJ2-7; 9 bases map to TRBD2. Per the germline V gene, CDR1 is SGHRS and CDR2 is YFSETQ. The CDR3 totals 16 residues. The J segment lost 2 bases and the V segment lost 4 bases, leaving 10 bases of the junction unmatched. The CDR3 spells CASSLETSGSTYEQYF. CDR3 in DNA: TGCGCCAGCAGCCTCGAAACTAGCGGGTCGACCTACGAGCAGTACTTC.

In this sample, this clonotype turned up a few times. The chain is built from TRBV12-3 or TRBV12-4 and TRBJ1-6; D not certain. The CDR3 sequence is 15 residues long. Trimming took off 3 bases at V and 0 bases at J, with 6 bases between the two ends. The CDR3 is CASSLRDSYNSPLHF. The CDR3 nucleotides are TGTGCCAGCAGTTTGAGGGACTCCTATAATTCACCCCTCCACTTT.

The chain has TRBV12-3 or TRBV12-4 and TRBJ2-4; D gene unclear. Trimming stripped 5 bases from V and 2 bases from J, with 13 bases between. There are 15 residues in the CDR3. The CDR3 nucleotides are TGTGCCAGCAGTCTCATGGAACCGACCAAAAACATTCAGTACTTC. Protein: CASSLMEPTKNIQYF.

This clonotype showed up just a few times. CDR3 amino acids: CASSYGAAKLSYEQYF. CDR3 in DNA: TGTGCCAGCAGTTACGGGGCTGCAAAACTTTCCTACGAGCAGTACTTC. This sequence joins TRBV6-6 and TRBJ2-7; D may be TRBD1 (5 bases). CDR1 MNHNY and CDR2 SVGAGI come from the germline V gene (reference sequence). The length of the CDR3 is 16 residues. Trimming left V 2 bases short and J 1 base short, with 15 bases between.

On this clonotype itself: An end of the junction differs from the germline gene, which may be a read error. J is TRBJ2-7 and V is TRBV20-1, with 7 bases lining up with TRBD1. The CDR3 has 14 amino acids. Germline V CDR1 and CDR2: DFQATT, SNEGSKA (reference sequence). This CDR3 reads CGANSGQTPGDQYF. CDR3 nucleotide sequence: TGCGGTGCTAATTCGGGACAGACCCCAGGGGACCAGTACTTC.

The CDR3 is CSARPGTGLSDEQYF. For the CDR3, the DNA is TGCAGTGCGCGACCCGGGACAGGGCTTTCGGACGAGCAGTACTTC. The V call is TRBV20-1, the J call TRBJ2-7, with 9 positions matching TRBD1. V gave up 6 bases and J gave up 5 bases; unmatched junction bases: 14. Looked up from germline, CDR1 is DFQATT and CDR2 is SNEGSKA (reference sequence). The CDR3 is made up of 15 amino acids.

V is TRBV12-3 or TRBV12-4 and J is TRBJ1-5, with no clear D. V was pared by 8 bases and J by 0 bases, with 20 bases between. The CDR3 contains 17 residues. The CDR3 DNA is TGTGCCAGCCGGTCGCTAGGTCCCCTTGATAGCAATCAGCCCCAGCATTTT. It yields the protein CASRSLGPLDSNQPQHF.